This T cell receptor (beta chain) was found in a study of blood T cells in healthy people across ages. The authors ran a second PCR of about 7 to 12 cycles using a sample-barcoded 5' primer and a J-beta primer mix. MiXCR, run by TCRdb on the 5' RACE reads, gives a single entry per CDR3 protein. The profile shows about 780,000 distinct CDR3 sequences, roughly 46% of them singletons. Study-wide results and limits: Higher diversity, along with more naive CD4+ cells, distinguished long-lived donors from aged donors.

The V and J ends lost 0 bases and 7 bases respectively, with 22 bases between them. The germline V gene encodes CDR1 DFQATT and CDR2 SNEGSKA (reference sequence). The CDR3 spans 17 residues. On this clonotype itself: Its target is not known.

Researchers collected 9.5 to 10 milliliters of peripheral blood from every single donor. V usage is TRBV20-1 and J usage is TRBJ1-5; TRBD1 might be the D (6 bases). Sequenced input: blood. The sequence derives from a man older than 75 in good health. CDR3 in DNA: TGCAGTGCTAGAGATTTGAAAACCGGACAGAGTGGACAGCCCCAGCATTTT. This codes for CSARDLKTGQSGQPQHF.